In this sample, the clone carrying this TCR beta chain turned up a few times. Its specificity is unknown. Mismatch with germline at one junction end may stem from a read error. For the second PCR, which ran for roughly 6 to 11 cycles, a sample-barcoded 5' primer and a J-beta primer mix were used. TCRdb redid the calling of the 5' RACE reads with MiXCR, one entry per CDR3 protein. The sample has approximately 1,000,000 distinct CDR3 sequences; around two fifths are singletons. The data were obtained in a study of blood T cells in healthy people across ages. Overall study results and limits: A strong correlation between TCR beta diversity and naive T cell percentage was seen.

This CDR3 has 13 amino acids. J is TRBJ1-2 and V is TRBV12-3 or TRBV12-4; unclear D gene. Material for sequencing was blood. The TCR was taken from a man between 18 and 29 years old in good health. This CDR3 reads CAGSLGGNYGYTF. CDR3 DNA sequence: TGTGCCGGCAGTTTAGGAGGGAACTATGGCTACACCTTC.